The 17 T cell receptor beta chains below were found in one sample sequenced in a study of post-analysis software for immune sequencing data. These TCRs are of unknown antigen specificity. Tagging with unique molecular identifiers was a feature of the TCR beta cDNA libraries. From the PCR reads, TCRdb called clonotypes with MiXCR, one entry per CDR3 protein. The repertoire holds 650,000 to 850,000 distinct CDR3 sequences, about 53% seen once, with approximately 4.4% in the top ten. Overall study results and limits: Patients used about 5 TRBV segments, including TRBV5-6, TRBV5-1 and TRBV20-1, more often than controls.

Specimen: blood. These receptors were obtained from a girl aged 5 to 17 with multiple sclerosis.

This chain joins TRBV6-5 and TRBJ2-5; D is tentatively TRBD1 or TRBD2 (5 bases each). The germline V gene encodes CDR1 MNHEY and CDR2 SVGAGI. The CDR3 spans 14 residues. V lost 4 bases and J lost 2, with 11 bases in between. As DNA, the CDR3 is TGTGCCAGCAGTTTCGAGGGACGGCAAGAGACCCAGTACTTC. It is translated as CASSFEGRQETQYF.

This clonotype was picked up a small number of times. CDR3 residues: CASSPDRGREGYTF. The CDR3 DNA follows: TGTGCCAGCTCACCGGACAGGGGGCGTGAAGGCTACACCTTC. The chain combines TRBV18 with TRBJ1-2, with TRBD1 matching over 11 bases. This CDR3 is 14 amino acids long. Looked up from germline, CDR1 is KGHSH and CDR2 is LQKENI. V trimming: 3 bases; J trimming: 8 bases; junction bases outside the gene matches: 5.

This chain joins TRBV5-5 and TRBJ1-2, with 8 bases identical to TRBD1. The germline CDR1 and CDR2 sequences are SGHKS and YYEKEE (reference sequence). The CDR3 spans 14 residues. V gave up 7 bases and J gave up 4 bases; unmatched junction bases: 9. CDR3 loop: CASYRGNGGYGYTF. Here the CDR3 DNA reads TGTGCCAGCTACAGGGGGAATGGGGGCTATGGCTACACCTTC.

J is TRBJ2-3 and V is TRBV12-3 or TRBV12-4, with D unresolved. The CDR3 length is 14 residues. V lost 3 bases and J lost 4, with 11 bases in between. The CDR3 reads CASSFLSSADTQYF. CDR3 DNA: TGTGCCAGCAGTTTCCTGTCCTCGGCAGATACGCAGTATTTT.

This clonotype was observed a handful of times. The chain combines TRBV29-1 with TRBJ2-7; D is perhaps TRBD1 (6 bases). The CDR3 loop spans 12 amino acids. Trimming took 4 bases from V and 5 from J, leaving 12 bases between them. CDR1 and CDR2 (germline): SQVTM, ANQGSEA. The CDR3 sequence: CSVVARGNEQYF. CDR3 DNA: TGCAGCGTTGTTGCCAGGGGTAACGAGCAGTACTTC.

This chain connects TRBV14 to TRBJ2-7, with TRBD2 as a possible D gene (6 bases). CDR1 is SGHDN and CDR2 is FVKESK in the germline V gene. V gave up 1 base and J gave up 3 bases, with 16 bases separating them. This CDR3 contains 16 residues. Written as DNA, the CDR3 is TGTGCCAGCAGCCAAGTGGAGGGACCCACCTACTACGAGCAGTACTTC. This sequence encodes CASSQVEGPTYYEQYF. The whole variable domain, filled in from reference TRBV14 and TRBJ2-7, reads EAGVTQFPSHSVIEKGQTVTLRCDPISGHDNLYWYRRVMGKEIKFLLHFVKESKQDESGMPNNRFLAERTGGTYSTLKVQPAELEDSGVYFCASSQVEGPTYYEQYFGPGTRLTVT.

This chain's CDR3 is CASSARGAGEQYF. CDR3 DNA: TGTGCCAGCAGCGCCCGGGGAGCGGGTGAGCAGTACTTC. The chain employs TRBV7-2 and TRBJ2-7, with a tentative D call TRBD2 (6 bases). V was trimmed by 5 bases and J by 7 bases, leaving 15 bases between them. From germline, CDR1 is SGHTA and CDR2 FQGNSA. CDR3 size: 13 residues. The variable domain in full, with the rest retrieved from reference TRBV7-2 and TRBJ2-7, is GAGVSQSPSNKVTEKGKDVELRCDPISGHTALYWYRQSLGQGLEFLIYFQGNSAPDKSGLPSDRFSAERTGGSVSTLTIQRTQQEDSAVYLCASSARGAGEQYFGPGTRLTVT.

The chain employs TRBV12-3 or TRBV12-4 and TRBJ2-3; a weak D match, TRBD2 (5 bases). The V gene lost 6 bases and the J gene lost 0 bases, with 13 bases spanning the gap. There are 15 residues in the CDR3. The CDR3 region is CASSDPIASTDTQYF. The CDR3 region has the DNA TGTGCCAGCAGCGATCCTATAGCGAGCACAGATACGCAGTATTTT.

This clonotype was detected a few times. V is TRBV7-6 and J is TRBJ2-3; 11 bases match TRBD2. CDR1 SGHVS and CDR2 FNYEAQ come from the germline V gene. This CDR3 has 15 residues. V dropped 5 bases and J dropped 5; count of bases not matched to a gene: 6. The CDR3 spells CASSVLAGGRDTQYF. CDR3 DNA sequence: TGTGCCAGCAGCGTCCTAGCGGGGGGTAGAGATACGCAGTATTTT.

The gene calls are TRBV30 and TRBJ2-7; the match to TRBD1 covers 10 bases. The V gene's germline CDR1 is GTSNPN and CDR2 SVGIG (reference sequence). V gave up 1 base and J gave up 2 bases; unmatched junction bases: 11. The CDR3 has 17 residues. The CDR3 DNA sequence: TGTGCCTGGAGTGGGAGGCACCCCGGGACAGGGGCCTACGAGCAGTACTTC. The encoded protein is CAWSGRHPGTGAYEQYF.

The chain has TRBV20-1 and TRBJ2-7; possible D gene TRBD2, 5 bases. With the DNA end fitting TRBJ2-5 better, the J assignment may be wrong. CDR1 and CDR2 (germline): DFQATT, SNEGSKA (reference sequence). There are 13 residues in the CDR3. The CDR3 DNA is TGCAGTGCTAGTGGGAATTCAGGAGGGACCCAGTACTTC. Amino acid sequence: CSASGNSGGTQYF.

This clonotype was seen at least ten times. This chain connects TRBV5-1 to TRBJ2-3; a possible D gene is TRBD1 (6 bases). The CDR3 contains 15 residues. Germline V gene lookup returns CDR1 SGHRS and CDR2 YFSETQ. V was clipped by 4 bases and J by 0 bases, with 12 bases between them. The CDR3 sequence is CASSRQVSSTDTQYF. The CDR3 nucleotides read TGCGCCAGCAGCCGACAGGTTTCTAGCACAGATACGCAGTATTTT.

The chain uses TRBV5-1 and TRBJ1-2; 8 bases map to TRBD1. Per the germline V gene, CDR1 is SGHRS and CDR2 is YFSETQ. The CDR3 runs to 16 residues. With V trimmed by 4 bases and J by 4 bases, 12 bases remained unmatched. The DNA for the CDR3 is TGCGCCAGCAGCCCACCCGGGACAGGTCTCACCTATGGCTACACCTTC. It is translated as CASSPPGTGLTYGYTF.

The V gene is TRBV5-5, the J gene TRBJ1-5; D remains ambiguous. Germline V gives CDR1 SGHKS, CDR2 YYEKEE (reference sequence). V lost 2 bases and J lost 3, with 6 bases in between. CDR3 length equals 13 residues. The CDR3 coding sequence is TGTGCCAGCAGCTTCGGAGACAATCAGCCCCAGCATTTT. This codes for CASSFGDNQPQHF. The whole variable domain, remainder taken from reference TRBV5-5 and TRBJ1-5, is DAGVTQSPTHLIKTRGQQVTLRCSPISGHKSVSWYQQVLGQGPQFIFQYYEKEERGRGNFPDRFSARQFPNYSSELNVNALLLGDSALYLCASSFGDNQPQHFGDGTRLSIL.

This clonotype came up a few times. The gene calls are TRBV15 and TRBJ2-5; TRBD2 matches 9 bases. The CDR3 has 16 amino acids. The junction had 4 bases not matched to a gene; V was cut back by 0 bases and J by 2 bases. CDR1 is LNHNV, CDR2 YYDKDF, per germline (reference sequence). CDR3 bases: TGTGCCACCAGCAGAGATAGAGCGGGAGGACAAGAGACCCAGTACTTC. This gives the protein CATSRDRAGGQETQYF.

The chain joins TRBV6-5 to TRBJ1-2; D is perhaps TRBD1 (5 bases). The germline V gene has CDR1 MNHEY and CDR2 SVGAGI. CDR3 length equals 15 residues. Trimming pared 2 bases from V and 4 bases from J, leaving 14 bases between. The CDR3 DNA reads TGTGCCAGCAGTTACGGTGTAGGCAGGGTCTATGGCTACACCTTC. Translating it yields CASSYGVGRVYGYTF.

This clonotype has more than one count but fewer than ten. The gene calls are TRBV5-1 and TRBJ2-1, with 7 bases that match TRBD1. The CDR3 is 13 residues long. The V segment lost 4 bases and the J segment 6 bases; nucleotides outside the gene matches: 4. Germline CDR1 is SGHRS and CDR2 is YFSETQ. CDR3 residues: CASSKTGTNEQFF. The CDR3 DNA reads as TGCGCCAGCAGCAAGACAGGGACCAATGAGCAGTTCTTC.